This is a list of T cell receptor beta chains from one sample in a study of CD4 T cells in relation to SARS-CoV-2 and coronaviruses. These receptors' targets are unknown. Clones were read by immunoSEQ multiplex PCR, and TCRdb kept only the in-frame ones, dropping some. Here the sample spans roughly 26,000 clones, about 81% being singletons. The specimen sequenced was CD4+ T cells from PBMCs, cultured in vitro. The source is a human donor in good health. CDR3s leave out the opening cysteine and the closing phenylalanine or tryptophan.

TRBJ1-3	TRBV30	AWSQQTGNTIY
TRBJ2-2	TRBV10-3	AITKNTGELF
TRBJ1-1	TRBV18	ASSPNGKDTEAF
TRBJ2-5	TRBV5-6	ASSLGGPWAQY
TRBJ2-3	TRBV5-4	ASSSLTGGTQY
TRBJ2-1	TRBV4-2	ASSQSRAGEQF
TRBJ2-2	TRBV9	ASSVREWGTTVSAGELF
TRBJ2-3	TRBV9	ASSVSPGANTDTQY
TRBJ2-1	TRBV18	ASSPGTSYNEQF
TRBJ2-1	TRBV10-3	AITGGGDNEQF
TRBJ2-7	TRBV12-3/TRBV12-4	ASSFGYPYEQY
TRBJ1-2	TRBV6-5	ASSYGLPSTNYGYT
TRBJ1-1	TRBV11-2	ASSQRLTAF
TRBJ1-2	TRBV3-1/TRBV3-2	ASSQETAYGYT
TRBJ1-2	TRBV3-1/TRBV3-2	ASSGGGGAGGYT
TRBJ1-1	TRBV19	ASSIPGRGNTEAF
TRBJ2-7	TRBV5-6	ASSFGGTSGYEQY
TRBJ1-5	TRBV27	ASSPTWGNQPQH
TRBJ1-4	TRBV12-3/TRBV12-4	ASSISGGEKLF
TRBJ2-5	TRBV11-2	ASSQRGGIQTQY
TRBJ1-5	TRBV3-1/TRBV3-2	ANSQSTGASNQPQH
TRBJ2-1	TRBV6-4	ASKRAPWTSGYYNEQF
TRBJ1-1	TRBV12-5	ASGLAPKTERNTEAF
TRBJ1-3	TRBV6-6	ASNQGATAGNTIY
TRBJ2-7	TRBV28	ASSLRSGGAYEQY
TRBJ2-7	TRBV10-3	AISGGQYRYEQY
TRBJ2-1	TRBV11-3	ASSLGGGPYNEQF
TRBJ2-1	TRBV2	ASSPLAGVRYEQF
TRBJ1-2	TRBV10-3	ATHSGPGDYGYT
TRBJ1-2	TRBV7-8	ASSLNWVGGGYT
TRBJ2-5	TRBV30	AWSVSPRRAETQY
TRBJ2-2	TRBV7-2	ASSRGHRPTGELF